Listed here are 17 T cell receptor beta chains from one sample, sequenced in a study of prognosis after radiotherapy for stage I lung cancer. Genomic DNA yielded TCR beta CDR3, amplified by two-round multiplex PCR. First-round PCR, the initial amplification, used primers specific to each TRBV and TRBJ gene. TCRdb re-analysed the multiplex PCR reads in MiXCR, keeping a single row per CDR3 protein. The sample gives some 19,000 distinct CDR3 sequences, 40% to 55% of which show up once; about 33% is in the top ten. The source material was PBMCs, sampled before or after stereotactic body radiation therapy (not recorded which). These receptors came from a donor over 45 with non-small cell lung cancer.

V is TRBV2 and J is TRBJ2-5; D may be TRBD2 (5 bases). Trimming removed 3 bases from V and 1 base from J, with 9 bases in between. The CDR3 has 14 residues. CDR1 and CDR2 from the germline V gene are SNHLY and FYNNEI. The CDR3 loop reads CASSELTIQETQYF. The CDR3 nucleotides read TGTGCCAGCAGTGAGCTGACTATCCAAGAGACCCAGTACTTC.

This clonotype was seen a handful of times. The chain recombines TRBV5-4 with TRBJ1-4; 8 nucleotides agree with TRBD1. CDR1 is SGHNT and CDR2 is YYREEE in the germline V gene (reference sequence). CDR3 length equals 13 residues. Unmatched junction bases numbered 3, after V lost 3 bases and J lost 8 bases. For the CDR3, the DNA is TGTGCCAGCAGCTCGACAGGGGTAGAAAAACTGTTTTTT. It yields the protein CASSSTGVEKLFF.

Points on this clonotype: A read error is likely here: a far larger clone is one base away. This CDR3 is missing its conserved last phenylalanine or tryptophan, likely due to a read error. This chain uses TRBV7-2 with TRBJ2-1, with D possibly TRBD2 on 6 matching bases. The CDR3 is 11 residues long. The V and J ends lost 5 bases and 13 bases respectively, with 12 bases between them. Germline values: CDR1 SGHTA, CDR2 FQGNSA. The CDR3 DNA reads TGTGCCAGCAGCGCGGGGTCAAGTCAGTTCCTC. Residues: CASSAGSSQFL.

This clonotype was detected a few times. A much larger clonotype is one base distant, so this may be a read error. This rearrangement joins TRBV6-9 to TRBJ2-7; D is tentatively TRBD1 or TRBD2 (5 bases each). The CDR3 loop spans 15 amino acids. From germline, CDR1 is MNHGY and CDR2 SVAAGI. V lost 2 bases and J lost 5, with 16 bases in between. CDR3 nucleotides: TGTGCCAGCAGTTATCCACTGGGACGGGTCGACGAGCAGTACTTC. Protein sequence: CASSYPLGRVDEQYF.

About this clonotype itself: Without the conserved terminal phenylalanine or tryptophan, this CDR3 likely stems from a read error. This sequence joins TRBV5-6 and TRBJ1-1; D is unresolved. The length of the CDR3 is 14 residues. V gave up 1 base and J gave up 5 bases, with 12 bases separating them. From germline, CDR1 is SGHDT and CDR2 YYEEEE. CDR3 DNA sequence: TGTGCCAGCAGCTTGTTGCGGGAAGGGACTGAAGCTTTCCTT. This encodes CASSLLREGTEAFL.

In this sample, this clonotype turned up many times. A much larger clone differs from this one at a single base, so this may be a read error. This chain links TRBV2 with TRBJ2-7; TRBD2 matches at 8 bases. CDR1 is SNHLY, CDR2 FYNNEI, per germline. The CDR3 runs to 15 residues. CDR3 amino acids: CASSPRASGPYEQCF. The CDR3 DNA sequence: TGTGCCAGCAGCCCCCGAGCTAGCGGGCCCTACGAGCAGTGCTTC. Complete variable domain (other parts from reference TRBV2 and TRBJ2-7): EPEVTQTPSHQVTQMGQEVILRCVPISNHLYFYWYRQILGQKVEFLVSFYNNEISEKSEIFDDQFSVERPDGSNFTLKIRSTKLEDSAMYFCASSPRASGPYEQCFGPGTRLTVT.

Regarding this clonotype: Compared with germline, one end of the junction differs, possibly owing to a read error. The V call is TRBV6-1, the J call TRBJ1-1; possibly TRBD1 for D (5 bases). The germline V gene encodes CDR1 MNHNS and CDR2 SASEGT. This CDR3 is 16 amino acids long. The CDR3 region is CASSKNPGLGCYEQYF. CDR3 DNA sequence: TGTGCCAGCAGTAAAAACCCGGGACTAGGGTGCTACGAGCAGTACTTT.

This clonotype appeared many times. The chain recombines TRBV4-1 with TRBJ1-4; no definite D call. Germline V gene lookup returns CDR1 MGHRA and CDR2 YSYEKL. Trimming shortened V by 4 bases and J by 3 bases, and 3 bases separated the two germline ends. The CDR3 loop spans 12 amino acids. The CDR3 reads CASSRANEKLFF. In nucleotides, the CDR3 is TGCGCCAGCAGCCGGGCTAATGAAAAACTGTTTTTT.

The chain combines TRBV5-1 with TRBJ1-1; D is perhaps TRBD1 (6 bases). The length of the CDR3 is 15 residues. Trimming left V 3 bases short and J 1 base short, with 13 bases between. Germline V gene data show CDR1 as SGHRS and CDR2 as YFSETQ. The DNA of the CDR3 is TGCGCCAGCAGCTCCTCGGACAGTTCGAACACTGAAGCTTTCTTT. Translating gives CASSSSDSSNTEAFF. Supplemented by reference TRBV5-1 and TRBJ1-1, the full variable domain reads KAGVTQTPRYLIKTRGQQVTLSCSPISGHRSVSWYQQTPGQGLQFLFEYFSETQRNKGNFPGRFSGRQFSNSRSEMNVSTLELGDSALYLCASSSSDSSNTEAFFGQGTRLTVV.

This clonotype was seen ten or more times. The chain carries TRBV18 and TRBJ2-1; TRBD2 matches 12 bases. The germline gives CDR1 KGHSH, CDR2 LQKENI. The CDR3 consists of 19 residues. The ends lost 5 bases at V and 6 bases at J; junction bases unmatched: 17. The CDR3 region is CASSSTQGLAGGSFNEQFF. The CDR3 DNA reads TGTGCCAGCTCATCCACACAAGGCCTAGCGGGAGGGTCGTTCAATGAGCAGTTCTTC.

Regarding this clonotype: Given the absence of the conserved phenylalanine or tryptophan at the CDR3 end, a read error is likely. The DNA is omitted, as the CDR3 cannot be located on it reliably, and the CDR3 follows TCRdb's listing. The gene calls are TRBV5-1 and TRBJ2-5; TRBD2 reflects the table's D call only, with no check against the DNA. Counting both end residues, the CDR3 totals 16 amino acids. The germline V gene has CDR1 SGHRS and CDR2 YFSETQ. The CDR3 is CASSKGLAGGSETQCL.

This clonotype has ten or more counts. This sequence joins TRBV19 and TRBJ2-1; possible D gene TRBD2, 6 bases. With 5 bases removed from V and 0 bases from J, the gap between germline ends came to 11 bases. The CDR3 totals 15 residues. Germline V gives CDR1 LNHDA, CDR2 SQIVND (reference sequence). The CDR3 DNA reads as TGTGCCAGTAGTCCGGGGGATAGCTCCTACAATGAGCAGTTCTTC. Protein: CASSPGDSSYNEQFF. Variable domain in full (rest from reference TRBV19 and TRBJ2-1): DGGITQSPKYLFRKEGQNVTLSCEQNLNHDAMYWYRQDPGQGLRLIYYSQIVNDFQKGDIAEGYSVSREKKESFPLTVTSAQKNPTAFYLCASSPGDSSYNEQFFGPGTRLTVL.

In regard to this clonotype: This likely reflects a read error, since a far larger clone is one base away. CDR3: CASMGLAGPEQYF. The DNA of the CDR3 is TGTGCCAGCATGGGACTAGCGGGTCCAGAGCAGTACTTC. The rearrangement uses TRBV12-3 or TRBV12-4 and TRBJ2-7; 12 nucleotides agree with TRBD2. This CDR3 contains 13 residues. The V gene end was trimmed by 7 bases and the J gene end by 7 bases; junction bases not matched to a gene: 5.

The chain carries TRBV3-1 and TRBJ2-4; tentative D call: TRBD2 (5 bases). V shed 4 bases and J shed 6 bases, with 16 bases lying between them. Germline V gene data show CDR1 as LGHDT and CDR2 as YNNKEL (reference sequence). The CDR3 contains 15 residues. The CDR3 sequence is CASSPSRGPGNIQYF. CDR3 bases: TGTGCCAGCAGCCCGTCGCGAGGGCCAGGAAACATTCAGTACTTC.

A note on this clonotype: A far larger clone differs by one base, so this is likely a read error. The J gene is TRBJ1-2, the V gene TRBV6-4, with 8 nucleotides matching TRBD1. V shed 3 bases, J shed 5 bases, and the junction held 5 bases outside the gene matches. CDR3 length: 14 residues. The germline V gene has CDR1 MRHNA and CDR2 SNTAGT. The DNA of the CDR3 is TGTGCCAGCAGTGAATGGGACAGGCGATATGGCTACACCTTC. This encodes CASSEWDRRYGYTF.

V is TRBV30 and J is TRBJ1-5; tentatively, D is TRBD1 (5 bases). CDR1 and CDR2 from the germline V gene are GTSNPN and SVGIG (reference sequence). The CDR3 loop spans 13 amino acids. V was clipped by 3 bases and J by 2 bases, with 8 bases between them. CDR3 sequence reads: CAWSQGGNQPQHF. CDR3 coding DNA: TGTGCCTGGAGCCAGGGAGGCAATCAGCCCCAGCATTTT.

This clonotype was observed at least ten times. CDR3 bases: TGTGCCAGCAGTTTAGAGAGGGGACTAGGAGGGGAGACCCAGTACTTC. As protein: CASSLERGLGGETQYF. The chain carries TRBV12-3 or TRBV12-4 and TRBJ2-5, with TRBD2 matching over 8 bases. The CDR3 has 16 amino acids. Germline trimming cut 1 base from V and 5 bases from J; bases unmatched to any gene: 9.